The following is a T cell receptor (beta chain) sequence with its context. Its target is unknown. MiXCR, run by TCRdb on the 5' RACE reads, gives a single entry per CDR3 protein. Of just over 300,000 distinct CDR3 sequences in the sample, just under 20% were seen once. The germline V gene encodes CDR1 MDHEN and CDR2 SYDVKM. Trimming removed 2 bases from V and 9 bases from J, with 13 bases in between. The CDR3 length is 13 residues. This specimen comes from a study of T-cell memory formation after mild COVID-19. Study-level background: For the most part, TCR clusters were specific to one donor.

General study results and limits: Mainly in CM and EM were contracting CD4+ clones; CD8+ were in EMRA. Day 15 to 85 contracting clones showed balanced CD4/CD8; day 15 to 37 expanders favored CD4+.

The chain uses TRBV28 and TRBJ2-5; D might be TRBD1 or TRBD2, each matching 5 bases. This clonotype was sampled from a man between 18 and 29 years old who had mild COVID-19 (a few samples of this study predate the infection). Cell type and time point are not known. Sequencing was carried out using PBMCs or a T cell subset sorted from them (not recorded which). CDR3 residues: CASSLGTASPQYF. The CDR3 DNA reads as TGTGCCAGCAGTTTAGGGACGGCGAGCCCCCAGTACTTC.